This T cell receptor beta chain was retrieved from a study of Graves' ophthalmopathy and Graves' hyperthyroidism. All donors with ophthalmopathy were recorded as having moderate-to-severe activity, CAS ≥3, NOSPECS ≥4 and a duration under 3 months. Establishment of the diagnosis relied upon clinical symptoms, serum thyroxine, TRAb, thyroid ultrasound and orbital computed tomography. Someone took the PBMCs out of 9.5 to 10 ml of fresh peripheral blood. TCR beta CDR3 regions were amplified from RNA transcripts. RT-PCR with HTBI primers came first, then second-round multiplex PCR. TCRdb recomputed calls from the multiplex PCR reads with MiXCR, one row per CDR3 protein. The sample has approximately 37,000 distinct CDR3 sequences, approximately 52% seen once. Losses at the gene ends were 5 bases for V and 9 bases for J; bases not matched to a gene: 11. This CDR3 contains 15 residues. Germline V gene data show CDR1 as SEHNR and CDR2 as FQNEAQ (reference sequence).

This TCR came from an adult man with Graves' ophthalmopathy. The V and J genes are TRBV7-9 and TRBJ2-5; TRBD1 agrees at 11 bases. Source material: peripheral blood. CDR3 sequence: CASSPGTGGYQPQYF. In nucleotides, the CDR3 is TGTGCCAGCAGCCCCGGGACAGGGGGGTATCAGCCCCAGTACTTC.